This T cell receptor (beta chain) was captured by sequencing in a study of blood T cell repertoires in COVID-19 (TCRdb year 2020). Concerning the study at large: Samples covering the acute and convalescent phases of COVID-19 were provided by collaborators in the United States, Italy and Spain. Where available, HLA class I and class II types were taken from metadata supplied by the sample provider and were not determined by assay-based typing. A de-identified subject ID, COVID-19 status, age in years and sex were almost always included in the sample metadata. The dataset comprised deeply sampled blood TCRbeta repertoires from subjects exposed to, actively infected with, or recovered from COVID-19. The prospective study material was composed of cDNA or gDNA derived from T cells, B-cell-depleted T cells, or PBMCs. The repertoires were released in a freely available public database meant as a resource for research on the immune response to SARS-CoV-2. The samples were drawn from two sources: the first 160 participants of the ongoing ImmuneRACE study, and some 1,300 subjects contributed by 6 global collaborators.

The immunoSEQ Assay, a bias-controlled multiplex PCR, was used to amplify TCRbeta CDR3 regions from genomic DNA. The published analysis was carried out like this. The number of nucleated cells in each sample was estimated by amplification of reference gene primers within the assay. To quantify the absolute abundance of each unique TCRbeta CDR3 rearrangement, sequence reads were collapsed and filtered. For each sample, productive Simpson clonality was calculated as the square root of Simpson's diversity index over productive rearrangements. As stored in TCRdb, this immuneACCESS dataset retains in-frame rearrangements with V and J assigned. A fraction of the clones does not appear; measured against another copy, unresolved V genes explain less than half of the discrepancy, and the remainder lacks a known reason. V and J calls and clone size are given by that table; D and trimming were obtained from the DNA. The table for this sample lists 50,000 to 70,000 clones; around 87% of them were counted only once. The ten largest clones add up to 6.9% of the sample.

Whole blood was collected in K2EDTA tubes by collaborating institutions according to the institutions' own protocols. For TCRbeta analysis, collaborators shipped samples in one of three forms: frozen whole blood, isolated PBMCs, or DNA extracted from either of those sample types. Points the paper makes about the study in general: How much clinical and demographic metadata was included differed by source and by participant, and the metadata was provided uncurated.

With regard to this clone: Its recognized antigen is unknown. Within one base of it there is no much larger clone, and no base qualities were kept.

The receptor's source is a man aged 55 to 70 with active or convalescent COVID-19. The sample comprised peripheral blood.

The CDR3 reads CASSPSGEGTDTQYF. The DNA reads as follows: TGTGCCAGCAGCCCCTCTGGCGAGGGCACAGATACGCAGTATTTT. The rearranged chain carries TRBV4-2 and TRBJ2-3; there is no confident call for the D gene. The CDR3 goes from the cysteine to the phenylalanine over 15 residues. Left in the record is the CDR3 DNA by itself, 45 bases read in frame from the first base. V sheds 4 bases and J sheds 1 base, leaving 12 bases between their ends. Reading the germline V gene gives CDR1 LGHNA and CDR2 YNFKEQ.